Presented here are 10 T cell receptor beta chains from one specimen sequenced in a study of metastatic and nonmetastatic thyroid tumors. Nobody among the patients had been given any treatment before thyroid surgery. TCRdb re-called the PCR reads via MiXCR. Of about 69,000 clones in the sample, 12% to 15% were seen once. Sequences were obtained from blood. Every receptor here comes from a male donor with papillary thyroid cancer or a benign thyroid nodule (not recorded which). Some clones in this sample may be carry-over from other donors' samples.

This clone has a count of ten or more. The chain couples TRBV12-3 or TRBV12-4 to TRBJ2-4; D tentatively fits TRBD1 or TRBD2 (6 bases each). Trimming pared 1 base from V and 7 bases from J, leaving 8 bases between. CDR3 length equals 13 residues. CDR3 protein: CASSLGGANIQYF. CDR3 sequence (DNA): TGTGCCAGCAGTTTAGGGGGGGCTAACATTCAGTACTTC.

This clone appeared many times. The CDR3 loop is CASSLDGQFGEQFF. CDR3 nucleotides: TGCGCCAGCAGCTTGGATGGGCAGTTCGGCGAGCAGTTCTTC. This chain joins TRBV5-1 and TRBJ2-1; D uncertain. Trimming cost V 0 bases and J 10 bases, with 14 bases left between them. Germline V gene sequence: CDR1 SGHRS, CDR2 YFSETQ. CDR3 length equals 14 residues.

The chain joins TRBV6-2 or TRBV6-3 to TRBJ2-1; D may be TRBD2 (6 bases). Between the trimmed V and J ends, which lost 0 bases and 2 bases, there was a span of 11 bases. CDR3 length equals 16 residues. Germline CDR1 MNHEY, CDR2 SVGEGT. DNA of the CDR3: TGTGCCAGCAGTTACTCCCCCGCGGGGCCCTACAATGAGCAGTTCTTC. The encoded protein is CASSYSPAGPYNEQFF.

In this sample, this clone turned up many times. The V call is TRBV30, the J call TRBJ2-7; 7 bases are a match to TRBD2. Germline CDR1 GTSNPN, CDR2 SVGIG (reference sequence). Trimming cost V 4 bases and J 0 bases; bases outside gene matches: 3. The CDR3 sequence is 13 residues long. The CDR3 bases are TGTGCCTGGACCGGCGGGAGCTCCTACGAGCAGTACTTC. It translates to CAWTGGSSYEQYF.

This clone occurred many times. The chain employs TRBV2 and TRBJ2-5; D is perhaps TRBD2 (6 bases). The CDR3 totals 13 residues. V lost 8 bases to trimming and J lost 5 bases, with 15 bases between them. Germline V gene data show CDR1 as SNHLY and CDR2 as FYNNEI. The chain's CDR3 is CASGRESRETQYF. CDR3 in DNA: TGTGCCAGCGGGCGGGAAAGTAGGGAGACCCAGTACTTC.

V usage is TRBV6-1 and J usage is TRBJ2-7; 7 bases map to TRBD2. Germline trimming cut 7 bases from V and 4 bases from J; bases unmatched to any gene: 7. CDR1 is MNHNS, CDR2 SASEGT, per germline. This CDR3 contains 13 residues. CDR3 nucleotide sequence: TGTGCCAGCAACCCTAGCGGAGGGTACGAGCAGTACTTC. Protein sequence: CASNPSGGYEQYF.

This clone was detected only a few times. The CDR3 DNA reads as TGTGCCAGCAGAACGCTACAGGGTTTAATTTGGACTGAAGCTTTCTTT. Its protein product is CASRTLQGLIWTEAFF. The chain employs TRBV6-2 or TRBV6-3 and TRBJ1-1; D is possibly TRBD1 (6 bases). This CDR3 is 16 amino acids long. CDR1 MNHEY and CDR2 SVGEGT come from the germline V gene. Between the trimmed V and J ends, which lost 6 bases and 5 bases, there was a span of 22 bases.

This clone was detected ten times or more. This chain's CDR3 is CATSLLLGAQNEQYF. In nucleotides, the CDR3 is TGTGCCACCAGCCTACTATTGGGGGCTCAGAACGAGCAGTACTTC. This chain uses TRBV15 with TRBJ2-7, with TRBD1 as a possible D gene (6 bases). Germline CDR1 is LNHNV and CDR2 is YYDKDF (reference sequence). The CDR3 runs to 15 residues. With 5 bases removed from V and 5 bases from J, the gap between germline ends came to 19 bases.

This clone showed up many times. This chain connects TRBV28 to TRBJ1-3; 10 bases align to TRBD1. This CDR3 has 21 residues. With V trimmed by 4 bases and J by 2 bases, 20 bases remained unmatched. Germline CDR1 MDHEN, CDR2 SYDVKM. The CDR3 region has the DNA TGTGCCAGCAGTTCCACCCTTCATGCCTCAGGACAGGGGGGTGCTGGAAACACCATATATTTT. Protein product: CASSSTLHASGQGGAGNTIYF.

This clone was observed at least ten times. The chain has TRBV6-5 and TRBJ2-7, with TRBD1 matching 9 bases. This CDR3 has 20 amino acids. CDR1 and CDR2 (germline): MNHEY, SVGAGI. J lost 0 bases, V lost 4 bases, and 19 bases had no gene match. CDR3 DNA: TGTGCCAGCAGTTCCTTAACCGGACAGGGGTCCCGCTATATCTCCTACGAGCAGTACTTC. Translated: CASSSLTGQGSRYISYEQYF.